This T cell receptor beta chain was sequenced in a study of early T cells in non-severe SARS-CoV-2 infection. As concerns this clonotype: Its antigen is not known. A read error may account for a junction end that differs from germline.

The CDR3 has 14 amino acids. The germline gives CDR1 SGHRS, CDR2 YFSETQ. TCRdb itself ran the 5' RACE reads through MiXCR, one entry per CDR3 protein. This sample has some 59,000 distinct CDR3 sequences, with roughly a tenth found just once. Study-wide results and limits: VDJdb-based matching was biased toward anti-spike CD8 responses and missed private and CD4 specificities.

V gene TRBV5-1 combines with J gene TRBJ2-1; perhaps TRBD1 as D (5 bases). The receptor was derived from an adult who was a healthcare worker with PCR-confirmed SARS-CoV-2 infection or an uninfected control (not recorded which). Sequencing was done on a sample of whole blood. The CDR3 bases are TGCGCCAGCAGCTTGGACAGGTCCTCCAATGAGCAGTTCTTC. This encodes CASSLDRSSNEQFF.